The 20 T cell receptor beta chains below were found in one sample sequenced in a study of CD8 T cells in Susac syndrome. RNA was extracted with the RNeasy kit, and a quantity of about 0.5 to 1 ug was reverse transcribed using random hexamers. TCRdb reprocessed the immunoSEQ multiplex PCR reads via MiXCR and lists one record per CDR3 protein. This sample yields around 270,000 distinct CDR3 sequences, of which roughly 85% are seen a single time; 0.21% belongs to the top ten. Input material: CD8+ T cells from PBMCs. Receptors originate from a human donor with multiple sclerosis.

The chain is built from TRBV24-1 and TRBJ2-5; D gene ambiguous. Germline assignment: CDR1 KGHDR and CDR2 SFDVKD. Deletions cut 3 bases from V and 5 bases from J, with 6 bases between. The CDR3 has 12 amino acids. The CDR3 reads CATSDMRETQYF. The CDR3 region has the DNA TGTGCCACCAGTGATATGAGGGAGACCCAGTACTTC.

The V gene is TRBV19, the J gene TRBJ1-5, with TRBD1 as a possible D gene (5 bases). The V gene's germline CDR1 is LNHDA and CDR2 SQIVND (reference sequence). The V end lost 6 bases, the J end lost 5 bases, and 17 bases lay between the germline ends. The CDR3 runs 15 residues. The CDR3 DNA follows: TGTGCCAGTAGCACCGTCCCGGGACTTTATCAGCCCCAGCATTTT. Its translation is CASSTVPGLYQPQHF.

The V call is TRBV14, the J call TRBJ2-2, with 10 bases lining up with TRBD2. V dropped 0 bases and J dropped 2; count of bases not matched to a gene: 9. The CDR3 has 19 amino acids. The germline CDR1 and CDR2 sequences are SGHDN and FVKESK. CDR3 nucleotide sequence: TGTGCCAGCAGCCAAGACCCCACACTAGCGGGATATAACACCGGGGAGCTGTTTTTT. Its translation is CASSQDPTLAGYNTGELFF.

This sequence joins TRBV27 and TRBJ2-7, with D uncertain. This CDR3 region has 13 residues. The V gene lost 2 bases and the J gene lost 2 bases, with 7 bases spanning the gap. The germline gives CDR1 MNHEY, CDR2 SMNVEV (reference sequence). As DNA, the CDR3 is TGTGCCAGCAGTTTAGCCGCTACCTACGAGCAGTACTTC. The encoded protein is CASSLAATYEQYF.

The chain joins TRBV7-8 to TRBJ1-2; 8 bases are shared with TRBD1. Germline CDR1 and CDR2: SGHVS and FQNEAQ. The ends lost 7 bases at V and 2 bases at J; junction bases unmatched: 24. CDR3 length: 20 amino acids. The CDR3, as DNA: TGTGCCAGCACCAATACAACCCTTGCGGTCAGGGGGCGAGGGAACTATGGCTACACCTTC. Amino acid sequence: CASTNTTLAVRGRGNYGYTF.

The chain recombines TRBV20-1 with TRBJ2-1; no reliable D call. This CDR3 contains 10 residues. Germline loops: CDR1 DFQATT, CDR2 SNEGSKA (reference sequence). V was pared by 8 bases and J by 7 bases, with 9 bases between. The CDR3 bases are TGCAGTTCTATAAGGAATGAGCAGTTCTTC. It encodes CSSIRNEQFF.

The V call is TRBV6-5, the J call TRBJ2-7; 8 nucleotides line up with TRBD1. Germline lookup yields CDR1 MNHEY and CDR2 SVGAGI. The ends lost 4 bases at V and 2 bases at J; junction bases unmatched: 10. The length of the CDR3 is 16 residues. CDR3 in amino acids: CASSSLQGGKPYEQYF. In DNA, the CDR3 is TGTGCCAGCAGTTCCTTACAGGGGGGAAAGCCCTACGAGCAGTACTTC.

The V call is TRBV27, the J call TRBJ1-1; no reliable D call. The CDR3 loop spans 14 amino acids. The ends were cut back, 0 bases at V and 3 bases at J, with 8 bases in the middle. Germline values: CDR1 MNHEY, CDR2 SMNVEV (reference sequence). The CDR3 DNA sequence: TGTGCCAGCAGTTTATCCACCCGGTACACTGAAGCTTTCTTT. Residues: CASSLSTRYTEAFF.

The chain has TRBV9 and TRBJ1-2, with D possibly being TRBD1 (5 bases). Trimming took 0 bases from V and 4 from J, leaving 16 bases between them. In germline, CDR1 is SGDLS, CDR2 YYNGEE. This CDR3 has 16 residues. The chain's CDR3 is CASSVEDSAPVYGYTF. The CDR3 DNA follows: TGTGCCAGCAGCGTAGAAGACAGTGCCCCCGTCTATGGCTACACCTTC.

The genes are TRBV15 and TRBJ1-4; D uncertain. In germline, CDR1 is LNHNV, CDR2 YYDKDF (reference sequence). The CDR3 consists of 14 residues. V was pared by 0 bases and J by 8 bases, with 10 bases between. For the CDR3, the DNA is TGTGCCACCAGCAGAGAGGGGATAGGAGAAAAACTGTTTTTT. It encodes CATSREGIGEKLFF.

The CDR3 loop is CASGQGKAYEQYF. The DNA of the CDR3 is TGTGCCTCAGGACAGGGGAAGGCCTACGAGCAGTACTTC. The chain joins TRBV6-1 to TRBJ2-7; 9 nucleotides align to TRBD1. CDR3 length: 13 amino acids. Unmatched junction bases numbered 7, after V lost 11 bases and J lost 2 bases. Germline lookup yields CDR1 MNHNS and CDR2 SASEGT.

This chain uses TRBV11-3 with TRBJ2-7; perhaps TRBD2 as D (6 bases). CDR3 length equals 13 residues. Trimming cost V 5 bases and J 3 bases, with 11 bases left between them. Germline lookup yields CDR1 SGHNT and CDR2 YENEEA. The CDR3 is CASSGLPHYEQYF. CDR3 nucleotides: TGTGCCAGCAGCGGACTACCGCACTACGAGCAGTACTTC.

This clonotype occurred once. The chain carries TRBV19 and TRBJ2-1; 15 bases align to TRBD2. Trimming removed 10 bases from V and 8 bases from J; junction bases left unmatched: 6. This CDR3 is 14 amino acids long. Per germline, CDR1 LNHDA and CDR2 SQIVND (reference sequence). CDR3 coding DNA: TGTGCCACCTCGGGACTAGCGGGAGGACATGAGCAGTTCTTC. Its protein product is CATSGLAGGHEQFF.

The CDR3, as DNA: TGTGCCAGCAGTCCTGGACGACAGCCCCAGCATTTT. It codes for CASSPGRQPQHF. The chain employs TRBV6-1 and TRBJ1-5, with D unresolved. From germline, CDR1 is MNHNS and CDR2 SASEGT. V lost 5 bases, J lost 7 bases, and 9 bases lay in between. The CDR3 totals 12 residues.

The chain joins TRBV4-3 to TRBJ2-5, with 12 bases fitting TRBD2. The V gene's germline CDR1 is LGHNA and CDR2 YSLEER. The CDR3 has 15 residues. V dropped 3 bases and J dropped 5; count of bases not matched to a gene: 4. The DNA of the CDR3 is TGCGCCAGCAGCCAGGGACTAGCGGGCACGGAGACCCAGTACTTC. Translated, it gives CASSQGLAGTETQYF.

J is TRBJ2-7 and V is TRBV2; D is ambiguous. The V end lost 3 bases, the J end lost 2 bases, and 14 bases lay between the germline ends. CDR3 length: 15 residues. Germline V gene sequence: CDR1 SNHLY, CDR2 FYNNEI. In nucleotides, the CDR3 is TGTGCCAGCAGTGACGCGTCAATACTCGCCTACGAGCAGTACTTC. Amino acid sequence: CASSDASILAYEQYF.

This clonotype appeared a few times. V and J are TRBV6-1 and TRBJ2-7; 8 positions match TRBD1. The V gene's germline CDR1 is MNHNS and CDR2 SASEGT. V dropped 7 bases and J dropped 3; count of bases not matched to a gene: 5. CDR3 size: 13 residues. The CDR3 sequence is CASNVGQGYEQYF. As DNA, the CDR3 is TGTGCCAGCAATGTAGGACAGGGCTACGAGCAGTACTTC.

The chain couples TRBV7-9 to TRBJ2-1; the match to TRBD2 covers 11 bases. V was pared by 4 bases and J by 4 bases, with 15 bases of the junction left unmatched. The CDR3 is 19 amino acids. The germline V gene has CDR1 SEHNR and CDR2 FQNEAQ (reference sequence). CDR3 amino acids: CASSSTPGTSGPIYNEQFF. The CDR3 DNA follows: TGTGCCAGCAGCTCAACTCCCGGGACTAGCGGTCCCATTTACAATGAGCAGTTCTTC.

CDR3 coding DNA: TGCGCCAGCAGCTGGACAGGAGTCGCGAACACCGGGGAGCTGTTTTTT. It translates to CASSWTGVANTGELFF. The chain is built from TRBV4-3 and TRBJ2-2; the match to TRBD1 covers 7 bases. This CDR3 comprises 16 residues. Germline trimming cut 5 bases from V and 0 bases from J; bases unmatched to any gene: 6. The germline V gene has CDR1 LGHNA and CDR2 YSLEER.

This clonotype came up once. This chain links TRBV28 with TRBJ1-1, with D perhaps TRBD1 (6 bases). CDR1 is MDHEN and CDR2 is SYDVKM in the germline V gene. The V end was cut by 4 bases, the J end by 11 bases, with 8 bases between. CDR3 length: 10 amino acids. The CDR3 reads CASSSGDAFF. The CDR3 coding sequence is TGTGCCAGCAGTTCAGGGGACGCTTTCTTT.